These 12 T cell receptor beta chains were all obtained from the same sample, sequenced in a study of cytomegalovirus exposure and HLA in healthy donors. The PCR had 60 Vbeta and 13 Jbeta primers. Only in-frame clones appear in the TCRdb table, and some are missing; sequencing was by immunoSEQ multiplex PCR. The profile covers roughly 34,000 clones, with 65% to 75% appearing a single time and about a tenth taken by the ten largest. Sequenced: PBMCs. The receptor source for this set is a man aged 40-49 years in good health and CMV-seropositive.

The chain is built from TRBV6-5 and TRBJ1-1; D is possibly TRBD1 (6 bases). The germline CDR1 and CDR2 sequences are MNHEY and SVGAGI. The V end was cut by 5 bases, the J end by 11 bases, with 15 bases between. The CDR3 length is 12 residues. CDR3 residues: CASSPPGERAFF. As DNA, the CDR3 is TGTGCCAGCAGTCCCCCAGGGGAACGGGCTTTCTTT.

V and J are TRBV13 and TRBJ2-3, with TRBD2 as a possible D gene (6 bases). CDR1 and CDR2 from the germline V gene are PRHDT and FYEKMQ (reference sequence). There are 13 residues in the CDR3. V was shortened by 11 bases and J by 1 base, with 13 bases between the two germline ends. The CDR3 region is CASGGRRTDTQYF. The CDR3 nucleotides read TGTGCCTCAGGAGGGCGCCGCACAGATACGCAGTATTTT.

As DNA, the CDR3 is TGTGCCAGCAGTTACACCCCAGACCCAGGGCATCAGCCCCAGCATTTT. Encoded protein: CASSYTPDPGHQPQHF. The chain carries TRBV6-6 and TRBJ1-5, with D perhaps matching TRBD1 (5 bases). V was clipped by 2 bases and J by 5 bases, with 16 bases between them. The CDR3 consists of 16 residues. Germline CDR1 is MNHNY and CDR2 is SVGAGI (reference sequence).

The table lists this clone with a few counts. CDR3 bases: TGTGCCTGGAGTACTCGCCGGGCTGGGGCCAACGTCCTGACTTTC. It is translated as CAWSTRRAGANVLTF. The chain links TRBV30 to TRBJ2-6; unclear D gene. Looked up from germline, CDR1 is GTSNPN and CDR2 is SVGIG (reference sequence). The V gene lost 2 bases and the J gene lost 2 bases, with 10 bases spanning the gap. The CDR3 covers 15 residues.

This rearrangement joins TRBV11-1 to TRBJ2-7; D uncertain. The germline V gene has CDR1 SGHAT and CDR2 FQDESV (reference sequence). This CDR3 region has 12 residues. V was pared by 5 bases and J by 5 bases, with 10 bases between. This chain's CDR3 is CASSHMLHEQYF. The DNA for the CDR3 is TGTGCCAGCAGCCACATGTTACACGAGCAGTACTTC.

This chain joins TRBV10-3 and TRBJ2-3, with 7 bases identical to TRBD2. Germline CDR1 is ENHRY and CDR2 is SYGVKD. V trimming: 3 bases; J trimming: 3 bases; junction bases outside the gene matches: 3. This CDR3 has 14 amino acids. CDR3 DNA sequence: TGTGCCATCAGTGAAGAACTAGCGACAGATACGCAGTATTTT. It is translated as CAISEELATDTQYF.

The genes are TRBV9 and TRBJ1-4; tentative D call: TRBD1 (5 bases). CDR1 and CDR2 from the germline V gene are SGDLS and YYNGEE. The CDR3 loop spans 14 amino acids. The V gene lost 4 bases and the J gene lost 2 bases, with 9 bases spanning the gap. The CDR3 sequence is CASSYDSTNEKLFF. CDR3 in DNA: TGTGCCAGCAGCTATGACAGTACTAATGAAAAACTGTTTTTT.

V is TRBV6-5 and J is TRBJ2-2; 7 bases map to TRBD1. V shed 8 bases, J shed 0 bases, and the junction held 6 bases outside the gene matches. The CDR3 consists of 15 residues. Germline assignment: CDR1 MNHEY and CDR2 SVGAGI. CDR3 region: CASGRQGANTGELFF. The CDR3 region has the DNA TGTGCCAGCGGAAGACAGGGCGCGAACACCGGGGAGCTGTTTTTT.

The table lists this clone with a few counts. The CDR3 nucleotides are TGCAGCGTTGAGGGAAAGGGGCGGAACTATGGCTACACCTTC. It codes for CSVEGKGRNYGYTF. This chain joins TRBV29-1 and TRBJ1-2, with a possible D match to TRBD1 (5 bases). The ends were cut back, 3 bases at V and 2 bases at J, with 13 bases in the middle. CDR1 and CDR2 from the germline V gene are SQVTM and ANQGSEA. There are 14 residues in the CDR3.

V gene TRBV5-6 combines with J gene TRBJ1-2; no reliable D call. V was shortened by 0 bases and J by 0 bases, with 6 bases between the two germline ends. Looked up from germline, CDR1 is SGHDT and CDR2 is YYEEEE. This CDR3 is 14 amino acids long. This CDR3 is CASSLGPTNYGYTF. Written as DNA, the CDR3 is TGTGCCAGCAGCTTGGGGCCAACTAACTATGGCTACACCTTC.

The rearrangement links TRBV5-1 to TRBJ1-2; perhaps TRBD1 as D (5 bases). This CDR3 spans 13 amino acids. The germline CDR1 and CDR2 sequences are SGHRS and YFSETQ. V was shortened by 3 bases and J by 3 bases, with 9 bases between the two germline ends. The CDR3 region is CASSSQDHYGYTF. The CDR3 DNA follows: TGCGCCAGCAGCTCACAGGACCACTATGGCTACACCTTC.

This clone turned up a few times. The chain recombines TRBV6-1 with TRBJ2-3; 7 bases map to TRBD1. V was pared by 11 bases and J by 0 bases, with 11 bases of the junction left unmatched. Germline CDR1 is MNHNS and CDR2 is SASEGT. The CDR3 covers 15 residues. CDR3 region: CACAWTGKSTDTQYF. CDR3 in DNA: TGTGCCTGCGCCTGGACAGGCAAGAGCACAGATACGCAGTATTTT.